Below are 11 T cell receptor beta chains sequenced from a single sample in a study of T cells after yellow fever vaccination (dated 2019 in TCRdb). The meaning of the sample's treatment or condition label: live attenuated yellow fever vaccine strain. The receptor library was made with 5' RACE. Instrument used: Illumina HiSeq 2500. TCRdb reprocessed the public reads (quality trimming at Q25 with fastp, clone calling with MiXCR) and kept in-frame beta chains. Duplicate CDR3 protein sequences are folded into a single record with the most common DNA and genes. Counted in this sample were about 50,000 distinct CDR3 sequences; approximately 6.9% of them appeared once. In total, the top ten clones hold roughly 40% of the sample. Sequences were derived from CD8+ T cells sorted from PBMCs, sampled on the day of the first yellow fever vaccination. The receptor source for this set is a man younger than 35 who received the YFV17D yellow fever vaccine.

The table lists this clonotype with a few counts. V gene TRBV28 combines with J gene TRBJ2-1, with 7 bases identical to TRBD2. CDR1 is MDHEN and CDR2 is SYDVKM in the germline V gene. With 11 bases clipped from V and 2 bases from J, the junction kept 6 bases outside the gene matches. The CDR3 is made up of 13 amino acids. The CDR3 region has the DNA TGTGCCTCGACCGGACTAGCCTACAATGAGCAGTTCTTC. Translation: CASTGLAYNEQFF.

At least ten counts were recorded for this clonotype. The genes are TRBV12-3 or TRBV12-4 and TRBJ2-1; D remains ambiguous. V dropped 1 base and J dropped 8 bases, with 6 bases sitting between them. The CDR3 runs to 12 residues. This CDR3 is CASSLGAYEQFF. CDR3 DNA: TGTGCCAGCAGTTTAGGAGCGTATGAGCAGTTCTTC.

This clonotype came up many times. The rearrangement joins TRBV7-8 to TRBJ1-4, with 8 bases identical to TRBD1. The junction had 3 bases not matched to a gene; V was cut back by 5 bases and J by 1 base. The germline V gene has CDR1 SGHVS and CDR2 FQNEAQ. CDR3 size: 15 residues. The CDR3 is CASSPGQGTNEKLFF. In DNA, the CDR3 is TGTGCCAGCAGCCCCGGACAGGGAACTAATGAAAAACTGTTTTTT. Filled out from reference TRBV7-8 and TRBJ1-4, the complete variable domain reads GAGVSQSPRYKVAKRGQDVALRCDPISGHVSLFWYQQALGQGPEFLTYFQNEAQLDKSGLPSDRFFAERPEGSVSTLKIQRTQQEDSAVYLCASSPGQGTNEKLFFGSGTQLSVL.

This clonotype has more than one count but fewer than ten. The chain couples TRBV12-3 or TRBV12-4 to TRBJ1-4, with no clear D. The CDR3 loop spans 16 amino acids. V gave up 3 bases and J gave up 0 bases, with 11 bases separating them. The CDR3 reads CASSLAAGATNEKLFF. For the CDR3, the DNA is TGTGCCAGCAGTTTGGCGGCGGGTGCAACTAATGAAAAACTGTTTTTT.

The chain has TRBV18 and TRBJ2-7; no reliable D call. This CDR3 is 11 amino acids long. V was cut by 7 bases and J by 2 bases, with 6 bases left in between. Germline CDR1 reads KGHSH; CDR2 reads LQKENI. CDR3 sequence: CASLKPYEQYV. CDR3 DNA sequence: TGTGCCAGCTTGAAGCCCTACGAGCAGTACGTC.

The CDR3 DNA reads as TGTGCCAGCAGTACCCCGACGGACCTGACCTATACCCAGTACTTC. Translation: CASSTPTDLTYTQYF. The chain is built from TRBV6-1 and TRBJ2-5; D ambiguous. This CDR3 comprises 15 residues. Trimming removed 5 bases from V and 8 bases from J, with 21 bases in between. From germline, CDR1 is MNHNS and CDR2 SASEGT.

In this sample, this clonotype turned up many times. V is TRBV19 and J is TRBJ1-6; D unresolved. The germline gives CDR1 LNHDA, CDR2 SQIVND (reference sequence). Between the trimmed V and J ends, which lost 5 bases and 11 bases, there was a span of 13 bases. There are 13 residues in the CDR3. This CDR3 reads CASSGGPIPPLHF. CDR3 bases: TGTGCCAGTAGTGGCGGTCCGATTCCACCCCTCCACTTT.

This chain connects TRBV4-1 to TRBJ1-2; D is undetermined. The germline CDR1 and CDR2 sequences are MGHRA and YSYEKL. CDR3 length: 14 residues. Trimming pared 3 bases from V and 8 bases from J, leaving 16 bases between. CDR3 bases: TGCGCCAGCAGCCACGCCGGGTCCTCGGACGGCTACACCTTC. It is translated as CASSHAGSSDGYTF.

The table lists this clonotype with many counts. The chain uses TRBV6-2 or TRBV6-3 and TRBJ2-5; no firm D call. V lost 7 bases and J lost 2, with 11 bases in between. The length of the CDR3 is 13 residues. Per germline, CDR1 MNHEY and CDR2 SVGEGT. CDR3 coding DNA: TGTGCCAGCACCCCTTTGGAACAAGAGACCCAGTACTTC. This codes for CASTPLEQETQYF.

Ten or more counts support this clonotype. The chain couples TRBV7-9 to TRBJ2-7; a possible D gene is TRBD2 (6 bases). The V end was cut by 4 bases, the J end by 5 bases, with 15 bases between. The CDR3 is 14 residues long. Germline-derived CDR1 and CDR2 are SEHNR and FQNEAQ (reference sequence). CDR3 coding DNA: TGTGCCAGCAGCTCGGCGGGGACGGCAAACGAGCAGTACTTC. Translating gives CASSSAGTANEQYF.

This clonotype was seen many times. The CDR3 region has the DNA TGTGCCAGCAGTTACCCGACACTTCTCGAAGAGACCCAGTACTTC. Translated, it gives CASSYPTLLEETQYF. The gene calls are TRBV6-2 or TRBV6-3 and TRBJ2-5, with D uncertain. Germline V CDR1 and CDR2: MNHEY, SVGEGT. The CDR3 has 15 residues. V was cut by 2 bases and J by 3 bases, with 13 bases left in between.